This T cell receptor beta chain is drawn from a study of cytotoxic CD8 clonotypes in ibrutinib-treated CLL. General study findings and limits: Pretreatment clonality was elevated relative to age-matched healthy donors and paralleled circulating CD8+ T-cell counts.

Details on this clone: Its matching antigen is unknown.

The V gene's germline CDR1 is SGDLS and CDR2 YYNGEE. The CDR3 covers 15 residues. V lost 4 bases to trimming and J lost 0 bases, with 10 bases between them. Sequencing was performed with immunoSEQ multiplex PCR; in TCRdb, only in-frame clones are kept and a portion is missing. The table shows fewer than 150,000 clones, with less than 90% occurring only once. The sample consisted of PBMCs, taken after 24 months of ibrutinib treatment. This chain uses TRBV9 with TRBJ2-2, with D tentatively TRBD2 (5 bases). The TCR comes from a human donor with chronic lymphocytic leukemia. The CDR3 reads CASSPGSANTGELFF. The CDR3 DNA reads as TGTGCCAGCAGCCCGGGGAGCGCGAACACCGGGGAGCTGTTTTTT.